These 18 T cell receptor beta chains came from one sample sequenced in a study of metastatic and nonmetastatic thyroid tumors. TCRdb re-analyzed the PCR reads through MiXCR. This sample has some 4,500 clones; roughly 20% occur once, and the top ten carry roughly 20%. Treatment of any kind had been given to no patient before thyroid surgery. The sample comprised adjacent normal tissue. These receptors were collected from a male donor with papillary thyroid cancer or a benign thyroid nodule (not recorded which). Some clones in this sample may be carry-over from other donors' samples.

This clone ranks as medium-sized. This chain joins TRBV12-3 or TRBV12-4 and TRBJ1-2; D not resolved. The ends were cut back, 6 bases at V and 8 bases at J, with 10 bases in the middle. The CDR3 consists of 11 residues. CDR3 in amino acids: CASSQRGGYTF. The CDR3 DNA follows: TGTGCCAGCAGCCAGCGAGGGGGCTACACCTTC.

V is TRBV5-1 and J is TRBJ1-1; tentative D call: TRBD1 (6 bases). CDR1 and CDR2 (germline): SGHRS, YFSETQ. Trimming stripped 4 bases from V and 0 bases from J, with 13 bases between. The CDR3 covers 15 residues. DNA of the CDR3: TGCGCCAGCAGCCGTACAGGGCGGATGAACACTGAAGCTTTCTTT. Translating gives CASSRTGRMNTEAFF.

By share of the sample, this clone is medium-sized (0.01 to 0.1%). The chain combines TRBV20-1 with TRBJ2-2; the match to TRBD2 covers 11 bases. Germline V gene data show CDR1 as DFQATT and CDR2 as SNEGSKA (reference sequence). With V trimmed by 0 bases and J by 5 bases, 8 bases remained unmatched. The CDR3 has 17 amino acids. CDR3 nucleotides: TGCAGTGCTAGAGATCAGTACGCTAGCGGGGGGACCGGGGAGCTGTTTTTT. This sequence encodes CSARDQYASGGTGELFF.

The chain uses TRBV6-2 or TRBV6-3 and TRBJ1-2, with D possibly being TRBD1 (5 bases). V dropped 0 bases and J dropped 6 bases, with 14 bases sitting between them. Germline values: CDR1 MNHEY, CDR2 SVGEGT. The CDR3 runs 15 residues. CDR3 residues: CASSYSGGELDGYTF. Written as DNA, the CDR3 is TGTGCCAGCAGTTACTCGGGGGGGGAATTGGATGGCTACACCTTC.

This clone was seen repeatedly, ten times or more. The chain combines TRBV20-1 with TRBJ1-1, with 7 bases aligning to TRBD1. CDR3 size: 11 residues. CDR1 and CDR2 (germline): DFQATT, SNEGSKA (reference sequence). Germline trimming cut 5 bases from V and 8 bases from J; bases unmatched to any gene: 5. CDR3 region: CSASQGTEAFF. Here the CDR3 DNA reads TGCAGTGCTTCACAGGGGACCGAAGCTTTCTTT.

The chain carries TRBV28 and TRBJ1-2, with TRBD1 identical over 7 bases. CDR1 is MDHEN and CDR2 is SYDVKM in the germline V gene. This CDR3 is built from 14 residues. The V and J ends lost 4 bases and 5 bases, in that order; junction bases with no gene match: 7. CDR3 sequence reads: CASSSQGDNYGYTF. CDR3 nucleotide sequence: TGTGCCAGCAGTTCCCAGGGGGATAATTATGGCTACACCTTC.

The chain combines TRBV6-4 with TRBJ1-1; D remains ambiguous. The V gene's germline CDR1 is MRHNA and CDR2 SNTAGT. With 5 bases removed from V and 6 bases from J, the gap between germline ends came to 16 bases. CDR3 size: 14 residues. The CDR3 nucleotides read TGTGCCAGCAGTCAAACGGCGGCTGACCCTGAAGCTTTCTTT. This encodes CASSQTAADPEAFF.

Concerning this clone itself: A junction boundary mismatches the germline segment, possibly from a read error. Different DNA sequences within this sample yield the same CDR3. This rearrangement joins TRBV6-6 to TRBJ1-6, with D uncertain. CDR1 is MNHNY, CDR2 SVGAGI, per germline (reference sequence). The CDR3 contains 13 residues. The CDR3 DNA is TGTGCCAGCAGTTACTCGACTTATTCACCCCTCCACTTC. This translates into CASSYSTYSPLHF.

A few counts support this clone. The chain employs TRBV4-3 and TRBJ1-2; D gene ambiguous. This CDR3 is built from 15 residues. V lost 1 base to trimming and J lost 7 bases, with 16 bases between them. Germline CDR1 LGHNA, CDR2 YSLEER. The DNA of the CDR3 is TGCGCCAGCAGCCAAGGTTTCGCAGGCGGTGGTGGCTACACCTTC. Its protein product is CASSQGFAGGGGYTF.

By sample fraction, this clone is medium-sized (0.01 to 0.1%). CDR3 in DNA: TGTGCCAGCAGCGTGGGAGACGTGAATGAGCAGTTCTTC. Amino acid sequence: CASSVGDVNEQFF. The chain has TRBV9 and TRBJ2-1; TRBD2 might be the D (5 bases). V lost 2 bases and J 7 bases, leaving 10 bases between the germline ends. CDR1 is SGDLS and CDR2 is YYNGEE in the germline V gene. This CDR3 is built from 13 residues.

This clone is labeled medium-sized. Other DNA variants within this sample encode the same CDR3. The chain has TRBV6-1 and TRBJ1-2; no clear D gene. CDR1 is MNHNS and CDR2 is SASEGT in the germline V gene. This CDR3 has 12 residues. Trimming stripped 1 base from V and 5 bases from J, with 5 bases between. Here the CDR3 reads CASSEEGYGYTF. The CDR3 DNA sequence: TGTGCCAGCAGTGAAGAAGGGTATGGCTACACCTTC.

Relative to its sample, this clone is medium-sized. The chain is built from TRBV27 and TRBJ2-5, with 7 positions matching TRBD2. CDR1 MNHEY and CDR2 SMNVEV come from the germline V gene (reference sequence). The CDR3 is made up of 15 amino acids. J lost 4 bases, V lost 4 bases, and 9 bases had no gene match. The CDR3 DNA sequence: TGTGCCAGCAGTTCCCTGGGGGAGGGTGTAGAGACCCAGTACTTC. Translating it yields CASSSLGEGVETQYF.

This clone is judged medium-sized. CDR3 in DNA: TGCAGTGCTGCCCCCGGGACAGGGGCTAGCTATGGCTACACCTTC. It encodes CSAAPGTGASYGYTF. This chain connects TRBV20-1 to TRBJ1-2, with 10 nucleotides matching TRBD1. The V gene's germline CDR1 is DFQATT and CDR2 SNEGSKA (reference sequence). This CDR3 comprises 15 residues. V trimming: 5 bases; J trimming: 4 bases; junction bases outside the gene matches: 10.

This clone was detected many times. The gene calls are TRBV27 and TRBJ2-6; D remains ambiguous. In germline, CDR1 is MNHEY, CDR2 SMNVEV (reference sequence). The V end lost 0 bases, the J end lost 8 bases, and 8 bases lay between the germline ends. The CDR3 totals 14 residues. The CDR3 DNA follows: TGTGCCAGCAGTTTATCAGGGCAGCCCAACGTCCTGACTTTC. Its translation: CASSLSGQPNVLTF.

In this sample, this clone turned up a few times. V and J are TRBV5-1 and TRBJ1-1; possibly TRBD1 for D (5 bases). Germline V gene data show CDR1 as SGHRS and CDR2 as YFSETQ. This CDR3 is built from 14 residues. V was pared by 3 bases and J by 0 bases, with 9 bases between. Here the CDR3 DNA reads TGCGCCAGCAGCTGGGGACGGGTGAACACTGAAGCTTTCTTT. Protein product: CASSWGRVNTEAFF.

For this clone: One junction end disagrees with the germline gene, perhaps due to a read error. This chain uses TRBV5-1 with TRBJ2-7, with 7 nucleotides matching TRBD2. Germline-derived CDR1 and CDR2 are SGHRS and YFSETQ. The CDR3 totals 14 residues. The CDR3 DNA sequence: TGCGCTAGCAGCTGGGAGGGGTCGGTTTACGAGCAGTACTTC. Its protein is CASSWEGSVYEQYF.

In this sample, this clone turned up a few times. The rearrangement joins TRBV27 to TRBJ2-1; 11 bases map to TRBD2. This CDR3 is 17 amino acids long. Germline V gene data show CDR1 as MNHEY and CDR2 as SMNVEV (reference sequence). Trimming at V came to 6 bases and at J to 5 bases, leaving 12 bases not matched to a gene. Here the CDR3 DNA reads TGTGCCAGCAGCCTAAACGCACCGGGACTAGCGGACAATGAGCAGTTCTTC. This encodes CASSLNAPGLADNEQFF.

Relative to its sample, this clone is large (0.1 to 1%). The V call is TRBV2, the J call TRBJ2-7; TRBD1 aligns across 8 bases. Germline CDR1 is SNHLY and CDR2 is FYNNEI. The ends lost 7 bases at V and 5 bases at J; junction bases unmatched: 7. The CDR3 has 13 amino acids. CDR3: CASTPDRANEQYF. The CDR3 DNA reads TGTGCCAGCACCCCGGACAGGGCCAACGAGCAGTACTTC.